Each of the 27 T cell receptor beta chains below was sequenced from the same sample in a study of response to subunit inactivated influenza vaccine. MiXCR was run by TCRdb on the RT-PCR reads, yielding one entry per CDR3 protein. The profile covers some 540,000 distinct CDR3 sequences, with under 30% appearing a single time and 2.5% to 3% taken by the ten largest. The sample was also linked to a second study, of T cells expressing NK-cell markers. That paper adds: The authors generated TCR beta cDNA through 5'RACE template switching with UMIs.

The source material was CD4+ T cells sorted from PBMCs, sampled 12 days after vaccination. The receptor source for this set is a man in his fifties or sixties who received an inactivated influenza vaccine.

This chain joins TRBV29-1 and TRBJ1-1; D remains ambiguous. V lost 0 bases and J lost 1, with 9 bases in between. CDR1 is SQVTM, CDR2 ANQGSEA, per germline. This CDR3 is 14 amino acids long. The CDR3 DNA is TGCAGCGTTGAAGAAAGAACGAGGAACACTGAAGCTTTCTTT. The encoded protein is CSVEERTRNTEAFF.

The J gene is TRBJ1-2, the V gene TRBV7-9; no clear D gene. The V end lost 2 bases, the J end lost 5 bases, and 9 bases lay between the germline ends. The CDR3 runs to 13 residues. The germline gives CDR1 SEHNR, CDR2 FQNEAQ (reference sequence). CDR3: CASSLKGIYGYTF. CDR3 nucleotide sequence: TGTGCCAGCAGCTTAAAGGGCATATATGGCTACACCTTC.

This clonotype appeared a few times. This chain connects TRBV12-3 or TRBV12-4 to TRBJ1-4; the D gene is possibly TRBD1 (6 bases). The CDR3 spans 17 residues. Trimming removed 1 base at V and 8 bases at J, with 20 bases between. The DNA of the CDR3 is TGTGCCAGCAGTTTAGGTAGGACACCCCTTGGGGGCGAAAAACTGTTTTTT. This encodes CASSLGRTPLGGEKLFF.

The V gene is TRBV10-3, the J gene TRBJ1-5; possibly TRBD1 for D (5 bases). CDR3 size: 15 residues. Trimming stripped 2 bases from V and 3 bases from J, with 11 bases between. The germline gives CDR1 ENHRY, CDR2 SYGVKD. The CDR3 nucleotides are TGTGCCATCAGTGAGCAGGGAACCTACAATCAGCCCCAGCATTTT. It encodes CAISEQGTYNQPQHF.

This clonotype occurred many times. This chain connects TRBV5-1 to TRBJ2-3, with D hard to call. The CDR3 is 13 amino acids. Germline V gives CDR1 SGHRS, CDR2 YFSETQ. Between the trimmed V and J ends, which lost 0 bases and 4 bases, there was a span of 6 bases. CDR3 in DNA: TGCGCCAGCAGCTTGGTGGTACCAGATACGCAGTATTTT. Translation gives CASSLVVPDTQYF.

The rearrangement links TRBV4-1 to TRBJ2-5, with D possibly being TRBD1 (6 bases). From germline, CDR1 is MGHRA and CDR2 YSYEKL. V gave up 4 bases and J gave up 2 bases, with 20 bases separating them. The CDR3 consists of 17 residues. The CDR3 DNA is TGCGCCAGCAGCCTAGGCAGGGGCGCAAAAATTCAAGAGACCCAGTACTTC. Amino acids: CASSLGRGAKIQETQYF.

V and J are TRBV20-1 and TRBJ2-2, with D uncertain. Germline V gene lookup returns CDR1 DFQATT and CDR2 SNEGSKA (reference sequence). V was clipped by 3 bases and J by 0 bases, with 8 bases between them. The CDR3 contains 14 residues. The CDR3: CSARDPANTGELFF. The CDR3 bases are TGCAGTGCTAGGGACCCCGCGAACACCGGGGAGCTGTTTTTT.

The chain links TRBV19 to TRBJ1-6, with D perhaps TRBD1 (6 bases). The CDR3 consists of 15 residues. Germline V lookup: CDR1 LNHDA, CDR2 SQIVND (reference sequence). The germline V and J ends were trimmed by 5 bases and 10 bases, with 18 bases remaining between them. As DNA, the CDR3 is TGTGCCAGTAGTGCCGGGGGGCGTATAGGATCACCCCTCCACTTT. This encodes CASSAGGRIGSPLHF.

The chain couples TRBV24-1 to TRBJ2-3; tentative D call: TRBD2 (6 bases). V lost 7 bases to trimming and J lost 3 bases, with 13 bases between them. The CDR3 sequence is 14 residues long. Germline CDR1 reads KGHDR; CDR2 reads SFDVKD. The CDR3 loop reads CATSAGTWTDTQYF. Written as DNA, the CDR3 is TGTGCCACCAGCGCGGGAACTTGGACAGATACGCAGTATTTT.

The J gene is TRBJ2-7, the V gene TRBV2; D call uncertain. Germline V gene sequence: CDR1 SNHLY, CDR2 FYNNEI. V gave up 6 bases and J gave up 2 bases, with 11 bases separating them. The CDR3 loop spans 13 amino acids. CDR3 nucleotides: TGTGCCAGCAGAACCGACGGTGCCTACGAGCAGTACTTC. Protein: CASRTDGAYEQYF.

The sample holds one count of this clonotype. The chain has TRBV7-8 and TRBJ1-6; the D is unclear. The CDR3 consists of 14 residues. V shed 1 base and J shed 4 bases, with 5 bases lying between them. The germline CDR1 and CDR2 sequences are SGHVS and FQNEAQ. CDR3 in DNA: TGTGCCAGCAGCTTAGGGATGTATAATTCACCCCTCCACTTT. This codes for CASSLGMYNSPLHF.

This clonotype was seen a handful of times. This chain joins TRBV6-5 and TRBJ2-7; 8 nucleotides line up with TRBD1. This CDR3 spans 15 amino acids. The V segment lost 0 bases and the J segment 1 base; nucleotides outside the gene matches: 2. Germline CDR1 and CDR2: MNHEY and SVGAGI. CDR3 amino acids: CASSYSQGASYEQYF. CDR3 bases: TGTGCCAGCAGTTACTCCCAGGGGGCATCCTACGAGCAGTACTTC.

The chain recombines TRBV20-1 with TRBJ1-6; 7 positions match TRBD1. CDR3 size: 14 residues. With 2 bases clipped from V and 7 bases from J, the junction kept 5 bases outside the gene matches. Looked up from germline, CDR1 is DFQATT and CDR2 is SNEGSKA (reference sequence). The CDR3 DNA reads TGCAGTGCTAGAACTTCAGGGGGGAATTCACCCCTCCACTTT. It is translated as CSARTSGGNSPLHF.

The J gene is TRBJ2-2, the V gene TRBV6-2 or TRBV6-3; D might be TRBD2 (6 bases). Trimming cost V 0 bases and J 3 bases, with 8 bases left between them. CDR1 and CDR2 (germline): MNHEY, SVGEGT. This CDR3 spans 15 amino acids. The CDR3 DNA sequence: TGTGCCAGCAGTTACTCTGGGACTGACACCGGGGAGCTGTTTTTT. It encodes CASSYSGTDTGELFF.

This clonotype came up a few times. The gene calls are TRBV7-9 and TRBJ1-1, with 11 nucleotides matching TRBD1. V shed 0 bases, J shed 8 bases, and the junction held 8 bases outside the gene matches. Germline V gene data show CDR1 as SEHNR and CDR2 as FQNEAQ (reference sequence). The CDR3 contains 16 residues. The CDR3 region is CASSLAKGQGATEAFF. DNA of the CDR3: TGTGCCAGCAGCTTAGCGAAAGGACAGGGGGCAACAGAAGCTTTCTTT. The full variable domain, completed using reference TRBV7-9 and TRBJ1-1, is DTGVSQNPRHKITKRGQNVTFRCDPISEHNRLYWYRQTLGQGPEFLTYFQNEAQLEKSRLLSDRFSAERPKGSFSTLEIQRTEQGDSAMYLCASSLAKGQGATEAFFGQGTRLTVV.

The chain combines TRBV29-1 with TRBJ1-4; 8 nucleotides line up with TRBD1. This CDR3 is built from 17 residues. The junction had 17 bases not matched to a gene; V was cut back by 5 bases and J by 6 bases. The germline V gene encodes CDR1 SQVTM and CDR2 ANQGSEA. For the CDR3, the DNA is TGCAGCGTTTTTTTTAGGGGACAGGCACTCGGCGATGAAAAACTGTTTTTT. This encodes CSVFFRGQALGDEKLFF.

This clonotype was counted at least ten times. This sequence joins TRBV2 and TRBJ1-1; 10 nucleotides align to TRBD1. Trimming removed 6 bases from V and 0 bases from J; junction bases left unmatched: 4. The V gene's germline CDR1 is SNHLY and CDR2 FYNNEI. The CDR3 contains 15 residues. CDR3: CASSGDRGLNTEAFF. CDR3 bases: TGTGCCAGCAGCGGCGACAGGGGGCTGAACACTGAAGCTTTCTTT.

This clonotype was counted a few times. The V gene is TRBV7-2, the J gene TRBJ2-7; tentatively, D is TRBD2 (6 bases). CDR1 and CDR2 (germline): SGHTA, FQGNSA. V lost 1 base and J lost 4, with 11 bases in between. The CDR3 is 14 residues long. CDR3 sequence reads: CASSLGGIRYEQYF. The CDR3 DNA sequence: TGTGCCAGCAGCTTAGGCGGGATAAGGTACGAGCAGTACTTC. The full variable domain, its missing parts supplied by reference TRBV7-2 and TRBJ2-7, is GAGVSQSPSNKVTEKGKDVELRCDPISGHTALYWYRQSLGQGLEFLIYFQGNSAPDKSGLPSDRFSAERTGGSVSTLTIQRTQQEDSAVYLCASSLGGIRYEQYFGPGTRLTVT.

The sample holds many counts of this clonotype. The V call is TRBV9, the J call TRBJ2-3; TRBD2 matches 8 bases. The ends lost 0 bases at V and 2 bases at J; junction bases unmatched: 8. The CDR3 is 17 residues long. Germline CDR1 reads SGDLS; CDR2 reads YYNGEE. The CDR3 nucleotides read TGTGCCAGCAGCGTAGGGGTTTCGGGGGGGCACACAGATACGCAGTATTTT. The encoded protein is CASSVGVSGGHTDTQYF.

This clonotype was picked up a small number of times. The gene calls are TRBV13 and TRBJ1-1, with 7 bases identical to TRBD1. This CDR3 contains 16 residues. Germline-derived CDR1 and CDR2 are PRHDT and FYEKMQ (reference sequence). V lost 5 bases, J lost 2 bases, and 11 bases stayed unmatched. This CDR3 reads CASSRNPGQRNTEAFF. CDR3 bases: TGTGCCAGCAGCCGCAACCCGGGACAGAGAAACACTGAAGCTTTCTTT.

The CDR3 bases are TGTGCCAGCAGTCCGACAGGGGGAACAGGCTATGGCTACACCTTC. It translates to CASSPTGGTGYGYTF. This chain uses TRBV12-3 or TRBV12-4 with TRBJ1-2; TRBD1 aligns across 9 bases. The CDR3 runs 15 residues. Trimming cost V 5 bases and J 4 bases; bases outside gene matches: 8.

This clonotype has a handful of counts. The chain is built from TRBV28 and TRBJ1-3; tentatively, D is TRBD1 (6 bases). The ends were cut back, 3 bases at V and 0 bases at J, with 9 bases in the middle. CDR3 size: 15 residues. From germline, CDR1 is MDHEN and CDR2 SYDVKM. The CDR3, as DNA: TGTGCCAGCAGTTTTGGACAGAGCTCTGGAAACACCATATATTTT. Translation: CASSFGQSSGNTIYF.

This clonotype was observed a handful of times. For the CDR3, the DNA is TGTGCCAGCAGTTACTCGAGTAGCGTCGAAAACATTCAGTACTTC. Protein sequence: CASSYSSSVENIQYF. J is TRBJ2-4 and V is TRBV6-5; tentatively, D is TRBD2 (5 bases). Germline lookup yields CDR1 MNHEY and CDR2 SVGAGI. Deletions cut 0 bases from V and 5 bases from J, with 11 bases between. The CDR3 runs to 15 residues.

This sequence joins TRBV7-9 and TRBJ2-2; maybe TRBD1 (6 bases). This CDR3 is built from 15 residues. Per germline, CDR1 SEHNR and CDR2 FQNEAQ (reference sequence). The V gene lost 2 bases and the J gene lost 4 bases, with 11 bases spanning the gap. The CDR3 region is CASSLRTASTGELFF. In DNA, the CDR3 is TGTGCCAGCAGCTTACGGACAGCATCCACCGGGGAGCTGTTTTTT.

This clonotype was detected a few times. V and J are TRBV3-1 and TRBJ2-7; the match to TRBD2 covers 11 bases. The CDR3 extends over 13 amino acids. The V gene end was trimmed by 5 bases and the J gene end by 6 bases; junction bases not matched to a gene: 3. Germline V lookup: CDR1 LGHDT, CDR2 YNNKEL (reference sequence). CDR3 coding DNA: TGTGCCAGCAGCATTAGCGGGAGGGGCGAGCAGTACTTC. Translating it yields CASSISGRGEQYF.

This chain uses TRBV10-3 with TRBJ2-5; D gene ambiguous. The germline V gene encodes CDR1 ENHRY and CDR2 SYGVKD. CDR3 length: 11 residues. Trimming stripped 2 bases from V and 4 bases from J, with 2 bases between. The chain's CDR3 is CAISERETQYF. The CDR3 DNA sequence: TGTGCCATCAGTGAGCGAGAGACCCAGTACTTC.

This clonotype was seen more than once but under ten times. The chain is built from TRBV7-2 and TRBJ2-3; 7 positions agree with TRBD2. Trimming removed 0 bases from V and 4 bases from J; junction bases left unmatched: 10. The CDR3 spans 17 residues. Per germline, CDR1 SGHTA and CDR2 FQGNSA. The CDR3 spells CASSLAFAGREADTQYF. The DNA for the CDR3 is TGTGCCAGCAGCTTAGCATTCGCAGGGAGGGAGGCAGATACGCAGTATTTT. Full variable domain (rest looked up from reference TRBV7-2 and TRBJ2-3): GAGVSQSPSNKVTEKGKDVELRCDPISGHTALYWYRQSLGQGLEFLIYFQGNSAPDKSGLPSDRFSAERTGGSVSTLTIQRTQQEDSAVYLCASSLAFAGREADTQYFGPGTRLTVL.